This T cell receptor (beta chain) stems from a study of CD8 T cells in ankylosing spondylitis. CDR3 length: 15 amino acids. V gave up 7 bases and J gave up 4 bases, with 20 bases separating them. Germline lookup yields CDR1 SGHRS and CDR2 YFSETQ. This clonotype was detected a few times. In TCRdb, the 5' RACE reads were re-called with MiXCR into one record per CDR3 protein. The data hold more than 300,000 distinct CDR3 sequences, with roughly 10% observed a single time. The chain combines TRBV5-1 with TRBJ1-1; D may be TRBD1 (5 bases). The TCR sequence derives from a female donor with ankylosing spondylitis or in good health (not recorded which). The sequenced material came from blood, either unsorted or a sorted T cell fraction (not recorded which). Here the CDR3 reads CASRLTVLGSTEAFF. In DNA form, the CDR3 reads TGCGCCAGCCGACTGACAGTCCTTGGATCCACTGAAGCTTTCTTT.